What follows describes a single T cell receptor beta chain. The antigen it binds to is not known. One base away there is no much larger clone; base qualities are not given. Sequencing was performed on an Illumina NovaSeq 6000. cDNA libraries for TCRalpha and TCRbeta were prepared by 5'RACE using constant-segment primers, with sample barcodes and unique molecular identifiers added. Trizol reagent was used to extract RNA from every sample. The libraries were amplified in two PCR steps, and the second step added a second sample barcode and Illumina TruSeq adapters. Sequencing of the libraries was done on an Illumina NovaSeq, producing 2 x 150 bp paired-end reads. As for the original processing: Demultiplexing of reads and collapsing into UMI-guided consensus sequences were performed with migec v1.2.7. Using mixcr v2.1.11, UMI consensuses were aligned to TRA and TRB V and J templates and then assembled into clonotypes. A clonotype was counted as expanded or contracted only when both edgeR and NoisET called the clonotype significant, with the noise models trained on biological replicates. For edgeR calls, the cutoffs were a false discovery rate-adjusted p below 0.01 and a log2 fold-change threshold of 1. As an exploratory analysis of dynamics, PCA with hierarchical clustering was applied to max-normalized trajectories of the 1000 most abundant clonotypes. Separately sequenced CD4+ and CD8+ repertoires were used to assign the CD4 or CD8 phenotype of responding clones. TCRdb reran the public reads through fastp at Q25 and MiXCR, keeping productive beta chains. Every entry covers one CDR3 protein and lists the most common genes and DNA from its rows. TCRdb assigned the V and J calls; the authors' analysis was not used. Recorded for this sample are over 150,000 distinct CDR3 sequences; roughly 13% of them occurred a single time. Of the sample, approximately 3.3% falls within the top ten clones.

Ficoll-Paque density gradient centrifugation was used to isolate PBMCs. The data were obtained in a study of T-cell memory formation after mild COVID-19 (dated by TCRdb to about 2021). Some background on the complete study: TCR sequence clusters from the two donors were found to be largely donor specific. In two donors, T-cell clones that expanded and contracted after mild COVID-19 were followed by sequencing TCRalpha and TCRbeta repertoires longitudinally. The cohort comprised two young, previously healthy adult volunteers, one female and one male.

V loses 3 bases at its end and J loses 6 bases; junction bases beyond the gene matches: 5. Measured from the cysteine to the phenylalanine, the CDR3 is 16 residues long. Just CDR3 DNA is preserved here, 48 bases in frame from base 1. Per the germline V gene, SGDLS is the CDR1 and YYNGEE is the CDR2. General study outcomes and caveats: Contracting CD4+ clones were located mainly in the CM and EM memory subsets, whereas CD8+ clones were found to be enriched in EMRA. Some responding clones were detected in pre-infection memory, which suggested that pre-existing cross-reactive memory T cells had joined the SARS-CoV-2 response. Clones that contracted from day 15 to 85 showed balanced CD4/CD8 phenotypes, whereas a second wave of clones that expanded from day 15 to 37 leaned towards CD4+. The study included only a couple of mild cases, and larger cohorts that include severe cases with pre-infection samples were judged to be necessary. SARS-CoV-2 specificity was not confirmed for the second-wave clones peaking on day 37.

This clonotype was obtained from a man between 18 and 29 years old who had mild COVID-19 (a few samples of this study predate the infection). The sample titles of this study are shuffled in the database, so cell type and time point are left out; the donor was told from shared clones. The rearrangement combines TRBV9 with TRBJ2-3, with 15 junctional bases fitting TRBD2. The sequenced sample consisted of PBMCs or a T cell subset sorted from them (not recorded which). The encoded CDR3 is CASSEGLAGGRDTQYF. The sequenced DNA: TGTGCCAGCAGCGAGGGACTAGCGGGGGGAAGGGATACGCAGTATTTT.